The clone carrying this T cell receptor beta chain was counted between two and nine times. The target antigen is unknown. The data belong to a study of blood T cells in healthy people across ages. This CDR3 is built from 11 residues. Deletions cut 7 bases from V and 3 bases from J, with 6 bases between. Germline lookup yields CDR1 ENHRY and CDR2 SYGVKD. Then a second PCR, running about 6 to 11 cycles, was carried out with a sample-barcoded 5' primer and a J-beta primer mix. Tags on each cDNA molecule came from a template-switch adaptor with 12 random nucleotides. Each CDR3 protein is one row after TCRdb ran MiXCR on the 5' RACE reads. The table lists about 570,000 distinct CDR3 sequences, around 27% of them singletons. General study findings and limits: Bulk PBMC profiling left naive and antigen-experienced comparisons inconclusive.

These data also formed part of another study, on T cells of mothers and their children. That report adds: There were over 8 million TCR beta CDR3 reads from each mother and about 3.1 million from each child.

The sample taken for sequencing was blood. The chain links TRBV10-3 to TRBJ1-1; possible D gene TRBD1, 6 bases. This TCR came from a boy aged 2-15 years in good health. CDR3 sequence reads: CAIKGDTEAFF. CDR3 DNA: TGTGCCATCAAGGGGGACACTGAAGCTTTCTTT.